Below are 4 T cell receptor beta chains sequenced from a single sample in a study of T cell changes during pregnancy in multiple sclerosis. The method was immunoSEQ multiplex PCR; TCRdb's version includes in-frame clones alone and lacks a portion of them. The sample has roughly 70,000 clones, 85% to 95% seen once; the top ten hold less than 2.5%. The sequenced sample was peripheral blood, obtained before pregnancy. The source is a female donor with multiple sclerosis, enrolled in a pregnancy study.

The J gene is TRBJ2-2, the V gene TRBV2; 8 nucleotides line up with TRBD2. This CDR3 has 12 amino acids. Germline CDR1 is SNHLY and CDR2 is FYNNEI. The CDR3 region is CAREGNTGELFF. The CDR3 coding sequence is TGTGCTCGGGAGGGGAACACCGGGGAGCTGTTTTTT.

This chain uses TRBV28 with TRBJ2-7; possible D gene TRBD2, 6 bases. Germline V gene data show CDR1 as MDHEN and CDR2 as SYDVKM. This CDR3 is built from 16 residues. V lost 4 bases to trimming and J lost 7 bases, with 23 bases between them. CDR3: CASSSPRDLGLREQYF. The CDR3, as DNA: TGTGCCAGCAGTTCCCCGCGGGACCTAGGATTGAGGGAGCAGTACTTC.

The CDR3 reads CASGRTNYYEQYF. The DNA for the CDR3 is TGTGCCAGCGGTCGGACTAACTATTACGAGCAGTACTTC. The gene calls are TRBV2 and TRBJ2-7, with D perhaps matching TRBD2 (6 bases). Germline V lookup: CDR1 SNHLY, CDR2 FYNNEI. The length of the CDR3 is 13 residues. V lost 8 bases and J lost 4, with 15 bases in between.

The rearrangement uses TRBV5-6 and TRBJ1-1; 8 bases agree with TRBD1. Germline lookup yields CDR1 SGHDT and CDR2 YYEEEE. V dropped 4 bases and J dropped 0; count of bases not matched to a gene: 11. The CDR3 has 17 amino acids. The CDR3 DNA is TGTGCCAGCAGCCGATTCTTAGACAGGGGAATGAACACTGAAGCTTTCTTT. Its translation is CASSRFLDRGMNTEAFF.